These 10 T cell receptor beta chains were all obtained from the same sample, sequenced in a study of graft-versus-host responses after intestinal transplantation. Here immunoSEQ multiplex PCR was the method, and the copy in TCRdb shows in-frame clones only, minus some. Here the sample spans just under 30,000 clones, about four fifths being singletons. Intraepithelial and lamina propria lymphocytes were released after the graft tissue was processed. The material was ileum tissue, obtained 98 days after intestinal transplantation. The origin of the receptors is a human patient who received an intestinal transplant, so some T cells may come from the graft donor.

The chain links TRBV4-1 to TRBJ2-1; 8 positions match TRBD1. J was trimmed by 5 bases and V by 4 bases; bases with no gene match: 4. Germline lookup yields CDR1 MGHRA and CDR2 YSYEKL. The CDR3 length is 14 residues. CDR3 nucleotide sequence: TGCGCCAGCAGCCGAGGACAGGGCCACAATGAGCAGTTCTTC. Translated, it gives CASSRGQGHNEQFF.

CDR3 loop: CASSVEHGVTETQYF. CDR3 DNA: TGTGCCAGCAGCGTAGAGCACGGGGTGACGGAGACCCAGTACTTC. J is TRBJ2-5 and V is TRBV9, with TRBD2 as a possible D gene (5 bases). This CDR3 region has 15 residues. V lost 0 bases, J lost 5 bases, and 14 bases lay in between. Germline assignment: CDR1 SGDLS and CDR2 YYNGEE.

This rearrangement joins TRBV29-1 to TRBJ2-1; no clear D. The germline V and J ends were trimmed by 6 bases and 9 bases, with 15 bases remaining between them. The germline V gene has CDR1 SQVTM and CDR2 ANQGSEA. This CDR3 has 12 residues. The CDR3 loop reads CSVRTDRTEQFF. The CDR3 DNA is TGCAGCGTCCGGACGGACCGGACTGAGCAGTTCTTC.

The chain carries TRBV6-5 and TRBJ1-2; possibly TRBD1 for D (6 bases). Germline CDR1 is MNHEY and CDR2 is SVGAGI. The CDR3 length is 14 residues. V shed 0 bases and J shed 2 bases, with 7 bases lying between them. CDR3 protein: CASSYSQGNYGYTF. Here the CDR3 DNA reads TGTGCCAGCAGTTACTCACAGGGAAACTATGGCTACACCTTC.

V and J are TRBV28 and TRBJ1-5; D is possibly TRBD1 (5 bases). The germline gives CDR1 MDHEN, CDR2 SYDVKM. The CDR3 is 16 amino acids. V lost 6 bases to trimming and J lost 2 bases, with 17 bases between them. The CDR3 reads CASSPSGGARNQPQHF. In DNA, the CDR3 is TGTGCCAGCAGCCCTTCAGGAGGGGCTCGCAATCAGCCCCAGCATTTT.

The V call is TRBV5-6, the J call TRBJ1-4; 10 nucleotides align to TRBD1. CDR1 SGHDT and CDR2 YYEEEE come from the germline V gene. V shed 3 bases and J 8 bases; nucleotides not matched to a gene: 4. This CDR3 region has 14 residues. For the CDR3, the DNA is TGTGCCAGCAGCTCCGGGACAGGGGAGGAAAAACTGTTTTTT. It codes for CASSSGTGEEKLFF.

The rearrangement joins TRBV5-4 to TRBJ2-3, with D possibly TRBD2 on 6 matching bases. Trimming took 4 bases from V and 2 from J, leaving 17 bases between them. The CDR3 has 16 amino acids. Looked up from germline, CDR1 is SGHNT and CDR2 is YYREEE (reference sequence). In nucleotides, the CDR3 is TGTGCCAGCAGCGGAGGGTCTTCCGCCGTCACAGATACGCAGTATTTT. Protein product: CASSGGSSAVTDTQYF.

The chain uses TRBV4-1 and TRBJ2-4; TRBD2 matches 13 bases. Germline V gene sequence: CDR1 MGHRA, CDR2 YSYEKL. The CDR3 consists of 22 residues. V lost 1 base, J lost 0 bases, and 15 bases stayed unmatched. CDR3 nucleotides: TGCGCCAGCAGCCAAGTCCTCAGACTAGCGGGGGGCCCACCACTAGCCAAAAACATTCAGTACTTC. Its translation: CASSQVLRLAGGPPLAKNIQYF.

The chain carries TRBV30 and TRBJ1-1, with 9 nucleotides matching TRBD1. V was clipped by 5 bases and J by 1 base; unmatched bases: 2. The CDR3 contains 13 residues. CDR1 GTSNPN and CDR2 SVGIG come from the germline V gene (reference sequence). CDR3 sequence (DNA): TGTGCCTGGTCGGGACAGGGGAACACTGAAGCTTTCTTT. Amino acid sequence: CAWSGQGNTEAFF. Using reference TRBV30 and TRBJ1-1 for the parts outside the CDR3, the full variable domain is SQTIHQWPATLVQPVGSPLSLECTVEGTSNPNLYWYRQAAGRGLQLLFYSVGIGQISSEVPQNLSASRPQDRQFILSSKKLLLSDSGFYLCAWSGQGNTEAFFGQGTRLTVV.

This chain connects TRBV5-6 to TRBJ2-7, with D possibly matching TRBD2 (6 bases). CDR1 SGHDT and CDR2 YYEEEE come from the germline V gene. This CDR3 contains 15 residues. V lost 2 bases to trimming and J lost 1 base, with 13 bases between them. The CDR3 DNA reads as TGTGCCAGCAGCTTCGGAGGAGGGCTTTCCTACGAGCAGTACTTC. It specifies CASSFGGGLSYEQYF.